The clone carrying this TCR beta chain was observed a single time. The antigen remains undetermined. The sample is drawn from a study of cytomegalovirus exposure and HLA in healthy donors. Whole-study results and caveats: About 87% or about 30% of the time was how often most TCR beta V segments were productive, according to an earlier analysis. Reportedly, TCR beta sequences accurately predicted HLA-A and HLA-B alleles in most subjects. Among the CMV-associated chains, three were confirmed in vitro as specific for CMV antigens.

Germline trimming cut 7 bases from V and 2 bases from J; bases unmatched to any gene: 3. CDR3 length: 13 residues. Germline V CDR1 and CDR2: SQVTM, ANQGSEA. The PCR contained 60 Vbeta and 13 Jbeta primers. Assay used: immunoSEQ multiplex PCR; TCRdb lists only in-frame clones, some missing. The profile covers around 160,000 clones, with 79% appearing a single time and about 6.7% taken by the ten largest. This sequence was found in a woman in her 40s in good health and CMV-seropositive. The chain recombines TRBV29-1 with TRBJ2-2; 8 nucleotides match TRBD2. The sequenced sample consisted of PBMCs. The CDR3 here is CSALADNTGELFF. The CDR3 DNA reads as TGCAGCGCACTAGCGGATAACACCGGGGAGCTGTTTTTT.